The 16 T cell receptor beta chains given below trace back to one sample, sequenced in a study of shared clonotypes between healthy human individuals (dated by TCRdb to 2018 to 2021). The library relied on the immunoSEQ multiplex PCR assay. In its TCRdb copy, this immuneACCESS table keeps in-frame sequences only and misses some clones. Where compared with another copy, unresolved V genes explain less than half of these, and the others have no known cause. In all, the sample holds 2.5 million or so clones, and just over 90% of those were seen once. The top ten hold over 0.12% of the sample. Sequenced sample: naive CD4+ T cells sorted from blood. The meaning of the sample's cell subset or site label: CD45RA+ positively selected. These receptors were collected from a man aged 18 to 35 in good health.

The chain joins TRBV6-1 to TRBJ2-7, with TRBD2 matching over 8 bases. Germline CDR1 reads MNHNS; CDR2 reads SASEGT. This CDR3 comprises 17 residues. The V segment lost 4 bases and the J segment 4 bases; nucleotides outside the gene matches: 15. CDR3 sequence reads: CASSAYRSSGPRYEQYF. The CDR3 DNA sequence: TGTGCCAGCAGTGCCTATCGTTCTAGCGGGCCCCGGTACGAGCAGTACTTC.

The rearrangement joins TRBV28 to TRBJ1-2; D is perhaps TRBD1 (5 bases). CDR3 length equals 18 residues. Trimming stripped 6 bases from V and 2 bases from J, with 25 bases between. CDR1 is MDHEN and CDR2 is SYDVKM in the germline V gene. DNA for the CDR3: TGTGCCAGCAGCCGTTATGGGGCATGGGGATTCCACAACTATGGCTACACCTTC. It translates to CASSRYGAWGFHNYGYTF.

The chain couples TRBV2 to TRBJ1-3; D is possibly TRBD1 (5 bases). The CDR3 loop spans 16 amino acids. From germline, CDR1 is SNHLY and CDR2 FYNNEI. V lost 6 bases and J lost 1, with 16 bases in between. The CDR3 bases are TGTGCCAGCAGGCAAAATAGGGGATCGTCTGGAAACACCATATATTTT. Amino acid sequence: CASRQNRGSSGNTIYF.

The CDR3 region has the DNA TGCGCCAGCAGCTTGGGGGAGACTAGTGCCGCTCTGAAGCAGTACTTC. Protein: CASSLGETSAALKQYF. The V gene is TRBV5-1, the J gene TRBJ2-7; TRBD2 might be the D (6 bases). Germline V gene lookup returns CDR1 SGHRS and CDR2 YFSETQ. The CDR3 sequence is 16 residues long. The V and J ends lost 0 bases and 8 bases respectively, with 21 bases between them.

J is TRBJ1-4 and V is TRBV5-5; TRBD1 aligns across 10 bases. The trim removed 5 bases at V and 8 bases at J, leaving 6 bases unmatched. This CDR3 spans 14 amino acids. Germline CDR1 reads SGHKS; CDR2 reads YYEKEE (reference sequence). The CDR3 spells CASRRTGGGEKLFF. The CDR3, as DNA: TGTGCCAGCAGAAGGACAGGGGGAGGGGAAAAACTGTTTTTT.

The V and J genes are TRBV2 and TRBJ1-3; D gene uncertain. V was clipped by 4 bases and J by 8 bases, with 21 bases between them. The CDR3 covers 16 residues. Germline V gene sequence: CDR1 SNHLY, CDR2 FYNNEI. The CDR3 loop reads CASSGASSPTPYTIYF. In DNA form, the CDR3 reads TGTGCCAGCAGTGGGGCCAGTTCTCCCACCCCTTACACCATATATTTT.

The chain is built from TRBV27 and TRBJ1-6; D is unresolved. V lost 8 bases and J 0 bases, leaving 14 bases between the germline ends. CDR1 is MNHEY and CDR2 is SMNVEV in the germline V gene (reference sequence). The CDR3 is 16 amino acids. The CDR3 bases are TGTGCCAGCTCCCCCCTCCGGAGCTCCTATAATTCACCCCTCCACTTT. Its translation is CASSPLRSSYNSPLHF.

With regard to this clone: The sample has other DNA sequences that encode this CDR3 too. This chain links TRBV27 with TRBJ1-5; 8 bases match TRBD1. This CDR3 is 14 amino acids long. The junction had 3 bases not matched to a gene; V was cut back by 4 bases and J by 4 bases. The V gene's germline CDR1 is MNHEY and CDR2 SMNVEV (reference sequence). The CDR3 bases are TGTGCCAGCAGTTCACAGGGGGGAAATCAGCCCCAGCATTTT. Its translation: CASSSQGGNQPQHF.

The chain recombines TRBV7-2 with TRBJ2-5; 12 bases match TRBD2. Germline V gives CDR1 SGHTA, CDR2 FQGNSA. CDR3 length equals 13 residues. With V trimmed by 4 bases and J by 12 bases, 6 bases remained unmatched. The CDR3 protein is CASSSRTSGVKYF. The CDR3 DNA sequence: TGTGCCAGCAGCTCCCGGACTAGCGGGGTGAAGTACTTC.

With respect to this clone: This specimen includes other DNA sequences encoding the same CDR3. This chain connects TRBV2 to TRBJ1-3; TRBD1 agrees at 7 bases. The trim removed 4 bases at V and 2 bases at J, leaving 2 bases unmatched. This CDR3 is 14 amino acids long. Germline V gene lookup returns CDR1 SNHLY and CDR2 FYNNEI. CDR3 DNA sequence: TGTGCCAGCAGTGGGACAGGCACTGGAAACACCATATATTTT. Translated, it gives CASSGTGTGNTIYF.

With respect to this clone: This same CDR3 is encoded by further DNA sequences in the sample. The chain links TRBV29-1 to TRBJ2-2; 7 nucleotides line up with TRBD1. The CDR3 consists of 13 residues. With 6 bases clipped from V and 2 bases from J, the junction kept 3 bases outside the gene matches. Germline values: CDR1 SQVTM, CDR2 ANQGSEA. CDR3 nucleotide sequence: TGCAGCGTCGACAGGGCCAACACCGGGGAGCTGTTTTTT. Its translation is CSVDRANTGELFF.

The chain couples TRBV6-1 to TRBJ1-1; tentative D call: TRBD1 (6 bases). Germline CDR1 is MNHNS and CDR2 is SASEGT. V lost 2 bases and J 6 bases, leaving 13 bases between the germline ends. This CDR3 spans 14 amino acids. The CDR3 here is CASSEKYRAPEAFF. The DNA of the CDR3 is TGTGCCAGCAGTGAAAAGTACAGGGCGCCTGAAGCTTTCTTT.

Written as DNA, the CDR3 is TGTGCCAGCAGCGGCCAGGGAGCGACCCAGTACTTC. This codes for CASSGQGATQYF. This chain connects TRBV5-6 to TRBJ2-5; D assignment may be TRBD1 or TRBD2 (5 bases each). Deletions cut 4 bases from V and 7 bases from J, with 11 bases between. This CDR3 has 12 amino acids. Germline V lookup: CDR1 SGHDT, CDR2 YYEEEE. The whole variable domain, remainder taken from reference TRBV5-6 and TRBJ2-5, is DAGVTQSPTHLIKTRGQQVTLRCSPKSGHDTVSWYQQALGQGPQFIFQYYEEEERQRGNFPDRFSGHQFPNYSSELNVNALLLGDSALYLCASSGQGATQYFGPGTRLLVL.

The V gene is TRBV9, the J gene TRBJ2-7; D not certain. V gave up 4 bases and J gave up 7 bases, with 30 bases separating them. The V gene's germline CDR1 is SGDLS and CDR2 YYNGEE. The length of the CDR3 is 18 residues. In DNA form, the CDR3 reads TGTGCCAGCAGCCCGAGAACCCCGGGTGACACCCATTTCGGTGAGCAGTACTTC. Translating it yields CASSPRTPGDTHFGEQYF.

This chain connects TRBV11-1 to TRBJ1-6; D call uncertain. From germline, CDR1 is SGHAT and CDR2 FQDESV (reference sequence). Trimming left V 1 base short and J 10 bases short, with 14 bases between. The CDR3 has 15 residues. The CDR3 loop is CASSLGGLSESPLHF. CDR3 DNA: TGTGCCAGCAGCTTAGGCGGGTTGAGTGAGTCACCCCTCCACTTT.

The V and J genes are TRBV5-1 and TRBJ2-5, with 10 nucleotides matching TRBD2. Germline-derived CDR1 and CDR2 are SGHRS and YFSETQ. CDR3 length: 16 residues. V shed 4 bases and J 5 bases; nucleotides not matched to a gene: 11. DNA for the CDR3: TGCGCCAGCAGCCCGAGGACGAGCGGGGGGGCGGAGACCCAGTACTTC. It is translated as CASSPRTSGGAETQYF.